One sample yielded the 11 T cell receptor beta chains listed below, sequenced in a study of T cells in tuberculosis. The protocol was immunoSEQ multiplex PCR, while the TCRdb copy is restricted to in-frame clones and leaves out a portion. Found here are tens of thousands of clones, roughly 88% of them singletons; the top ten hold about 1.9%. Thawed, overnight-rested PBMC were stained with GMM-loaded CD1B tetramer, viability dye and anti-CD3, then sorted. CD1B tetramers were loaded with Rhodococcus equi-derived C32 glucose monomycolate. The sequenced sample consisted of CD1b-GMM tetramer-negative cells sorted from PBMCs. The source of these receptors is an adult woman with latent tuberculosis.

V usage is TRBV19 and J usage is TRBJ1-1; no reliable D call. CDR3 size: 13 residues. Looked up from germline, CDR1 is LNHDA and CDR2 is SQIVND (reference sequence). Trimming cost V 0 bases and J 5 bases, with 7 bases left between them. CDR3 protein: CASSIDFRTEAFF. CDR3 nucleotide sequence: TGTGCCAGTAGTATAGATTTTCGGACTGAAGCTTTCTTT.

The gene calls are TRBV9 and TRBJ1-5; possible D gene TRBD1, 5 bases. Between the trimmed V and J ends, which lost 0 bases and 2 bases, there was a span of 9 bases. The CDR3 spans 15 residues. Germline V gene lookup returns CDR1 SGDLS and CDR2 YYNGEE. CDR3 sequence: CASSVGGVGNQPQHF. The CDR3 DNA sequence: TGTGCCAGCAGCGTAGGGGGGGTGGGCAATCAGCCCCAGCATTTT.

The rearrangement links TRBV7-8 to TRBJ1-3, with a weak D call TRBD1 (6 bases). The CDR3 sequence is 15 residues long. Per germline, CDR1 SGHVS and CDR2 FQNEAQ. V was clipped by 7 bases and J by 0 bases, with 13 bases between them. The CDR3 loop is CASNLAGDSGNTIYF. CDR3 bases: TGTGCCAGCAATTTGGCAGGGGACTCTGGAAACACCATATATTTT.

The chain links TRBV28 to TRBJ1-5, with D perhaps TRBD1 (5 bases). CDR1 and CDR2 (germline): MDHEN, SYDVKM. V gave up 7 bases and J gave up 7 bases, with 11 bases separating them. There are 12 residues in the CDR3. The CDR3 sequence: CASTAGWQPQHF. The DNA of the CDR3 is TGTGCCAGCACGGCAGGGTGGCAGCCCCAGCATTTT.

The gene calls are TRBV19 and TRBJ2-2; D remains ambiguous. The CDR3 totals 12 residues. Germline CDR1 and CDR2: LNHDA and SQIVND (reference sequence). V lost 1 base, J lost 5 bases, and 2 bases lay in between. CDR3 DNA: TGTGCCAGTAGTATAGCAACCGGGGAGCTGTTTTTT. This codes for CASSIATGELFF. The variable domain in full, with the rest retrieved from reference TRBV19 and TRBJ2-2, is DGGITQSPKYLFRKEGQNVTLSCEQNLNHDAMYWYRQDPGQGLRLIYYSQIVNDFQKGDIAEGYSVSREKKESFPLTVTSAQKNPTAFYLCASSIATGELFFGEGSRLTVL.

This chain connects TRBV6-5 to TRBJ2-3; a weak D match, TRBD2 (6 bases). This CDR3 region has 13 residues. The germline V gene encodes CDR1 MNHEY and CDR2 SVGAGI. V was cut by 8 bases and J by 0 bases, with 9 bases left in between. CDR3 DNA sequence: TGTGCCAGCCGAAGCGGGAGCACAGATACGCAGTATTTT. Translation gives CASRSGSTDTQYF.

The J gene is TRBJ1-1, the V gene TRBV7-2, with TRBD1 as a possible D gene (6 bases). Germline CDR1 reads SGHTA; CDR2 reads FQGNSA. V was shortened by 1 base and J by 7 bases, with 13 bases between the two germline ends. The CDR3 contains 14 residues. The CDR3: CASSLVRGRGEAFF. Written as DNA, the CDR3 is TGTGCCAGCAGCTTAGTGAGGGGCAGGGGTGAAGCTTTCTTT.

The V and J genes are TRBV7-8 and TRBJ1-5; 7 nucleotides align to TRBD1. The germline V gene encodes CDR1 SGHVS and CDR2 FQNEAQ. The CDR3 consists of 15 residues. The trim removed 2 bases at V and 4 bases at J, leaving 5 bases unmatched. CDR3 coding DNA: TGTGCCAGCAGCTTACCAGGGGGAGTAAATCAGCCCCAGCATTTT. It yields the protein CASSLPGGVNQPQHF.

The V gene is TRBV11-2, the J gene TRBJ2-2; TRBD1 might be the D (6 bases). Trimming cost V 7 bases and J 0 bases, with 12 bases left between them. From germline, CDR1 is SGHAT and CDR2 FQNNGV. This CDR3 contains 15 residues. The CDR3 DNA sequence: TGTGCCAGCACCAAGGGGGTAACGAACACCGGGGAGCTGTTTTTT. Amino acid sequence: CASTKGVTNTGELFF.

The chain joins TRBV5-1 to TRBJ1-6; TRBD1 aligns across 9 bases. The germline gives CDR1 SGHRS, CDR2 YFSETQ. The length of the CDR3 is 13 residues. V shed 4 bases and J 14 bases; nucleotides not matched to a gene: 7. The CDR3 loop is CASSPGQGRTLHF. Written as DNA, the CDR3 is TGCGCCAGCAGCCCAGGACAGGGGAGGACCCTCCACTTT.

The rearrangement uses TRBV4-2 and TRBJ1-2; 7 nucleotides match TRBD1. J gave up 8 bases and V 1 base, and 10 bases lay outside the gene matches. The CDR3 contains 15 residues. Germline V gives CDR1 LGHNA, CDR2 YNFKEQ. CDR3 residues: CASSQAGATGEGYTF. Here the CDR3 DNA reads TGTGCCAGCAGCCAAGCAGGGGCTACAGGGGAGGGCTACACCTTC.